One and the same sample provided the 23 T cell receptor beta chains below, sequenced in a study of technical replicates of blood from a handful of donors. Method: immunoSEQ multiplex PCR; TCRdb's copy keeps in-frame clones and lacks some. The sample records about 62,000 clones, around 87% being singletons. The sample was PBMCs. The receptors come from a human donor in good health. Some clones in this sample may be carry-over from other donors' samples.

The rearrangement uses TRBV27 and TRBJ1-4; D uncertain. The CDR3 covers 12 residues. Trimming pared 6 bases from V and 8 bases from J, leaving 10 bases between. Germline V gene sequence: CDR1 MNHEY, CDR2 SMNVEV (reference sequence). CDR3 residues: CASSPRGEKLFF. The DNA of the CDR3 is TGTGCCAGCAGCCCCCGGGGAGAAAAACTGTTTTTT.

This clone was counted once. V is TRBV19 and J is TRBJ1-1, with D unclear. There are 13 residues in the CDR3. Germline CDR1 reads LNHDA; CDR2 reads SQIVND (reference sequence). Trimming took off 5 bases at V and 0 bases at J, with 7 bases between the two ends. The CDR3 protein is CASSQILNTEAFF. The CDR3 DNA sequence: TGTGCCAGTAGTCAGATTCTGAACACTGAAGCTTTCTTT.

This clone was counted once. In nucleotides, the CDR3 is TGTGCCAGCAGCCGGGATCCGGGACAAGGAAACACCATATATTTT. Amino acid sequence: CASSRDPGQGNTIYF. V gene TRBV9 combines with J gene TRBJ1-3; D is possibly TRBD1 (6 bases). Germline loops: CDR1 SGDLS, CDR2 YYNGEE. This CDR3 is built from 15 residues. V shed 4 bases and J shed 4 bases, with 15 bases lying between them. Variable domain in full (rest from reference TRBV9 and TRBJ1-3): DSGVTQTPKHLITATGQRVTLRCSPRSGDLSVYWYQQSLDQGLQFLIQYYNGEERAKGNILERFSAQQFPDLHSELNLSSLELGDSALYFCASSRDPGQGNTIYFGEGSWLTVV.

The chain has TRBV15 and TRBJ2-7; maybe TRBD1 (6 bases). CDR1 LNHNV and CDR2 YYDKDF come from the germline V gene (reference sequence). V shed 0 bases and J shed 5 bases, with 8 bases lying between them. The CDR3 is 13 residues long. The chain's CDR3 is CATSRDRQDEQYF. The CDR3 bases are TGTGCCACCAGCAGAGATCGACAGGACGAGCAGTACTTC. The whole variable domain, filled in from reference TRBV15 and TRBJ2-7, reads DAMVIQNPRYQVTQFGKPVTLSCSQTLNHNVMYWYQQKSSQAPKLLFHYYDKDFNNEADTPDNFQSRRPNTSFCFLDIRSPGLGDTAMYLCATSRDRQDEQYFGPGTRLTVT.

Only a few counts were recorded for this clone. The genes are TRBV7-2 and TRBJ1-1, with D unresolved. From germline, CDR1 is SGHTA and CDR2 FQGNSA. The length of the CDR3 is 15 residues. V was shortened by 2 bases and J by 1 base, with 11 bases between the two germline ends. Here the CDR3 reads CASSLPPAGNTEAFF. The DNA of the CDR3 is TGTGCCAGCAGCTTACCCCCGGCAGGGAACACTGAAGCTTTCTTT. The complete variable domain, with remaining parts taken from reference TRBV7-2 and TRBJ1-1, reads GAGVSQSPSNKVTEKGKDVELRCDPISGHTALYWYRQSLGQGLEFLIYFQGNSAPDKSGLPSDRFSAERTGGSVSTLTIQRTQQEDSAVYLCASSLPPAGNTEAFFGQGTRLTVV.

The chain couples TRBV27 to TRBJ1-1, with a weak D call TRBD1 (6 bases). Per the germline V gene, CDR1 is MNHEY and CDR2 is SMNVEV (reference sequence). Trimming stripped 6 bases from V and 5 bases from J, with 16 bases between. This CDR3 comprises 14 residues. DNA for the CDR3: TGTGCCAGCAGAACCTACAGGGTCCGGACTGAAGCTTTCTTT. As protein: CASRTYRVRTEAFF.

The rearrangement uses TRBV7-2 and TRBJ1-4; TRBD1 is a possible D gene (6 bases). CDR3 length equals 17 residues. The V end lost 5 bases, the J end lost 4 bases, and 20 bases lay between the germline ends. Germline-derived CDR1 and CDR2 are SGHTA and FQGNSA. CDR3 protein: CASSQGGRAGVNEKLFF. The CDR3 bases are TGTGCCAGCAGCCAAGGGGGTAGGGCAGGGGTTAATGAAAAACTGTTTTTT. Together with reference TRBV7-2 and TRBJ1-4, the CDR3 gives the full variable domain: GAGVSQSPSNKVTEKGKDVELRCDPISGHTALYWYRQSLGQGLEFLIYFQGNSAPDKSGLPSDRFSAERTGGSVSTLTIQRTQQEDSAVYLCASSQGGRAGVNEKLFFGSGTQLSVL.

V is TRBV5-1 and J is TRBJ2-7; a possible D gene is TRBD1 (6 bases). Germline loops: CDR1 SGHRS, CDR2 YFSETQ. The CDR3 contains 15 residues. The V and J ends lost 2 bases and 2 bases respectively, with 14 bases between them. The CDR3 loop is CASSFNTGSTYEQYF. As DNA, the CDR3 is TGCGCCAGCAGCTTCAATACAGGGTCGACCTACGAGCAGTACTTC. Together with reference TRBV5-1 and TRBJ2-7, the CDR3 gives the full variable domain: KAGVTQTPRYLIKTRGQQVTLSCSPISGHRSVSWYQQTPGQGLQFLFEYFSETQRNKGNFPGRFSGRQFSNSRSEMNVSTLELGDSALYLCASSFNTGSTYEQYFGPGTRLTVT.

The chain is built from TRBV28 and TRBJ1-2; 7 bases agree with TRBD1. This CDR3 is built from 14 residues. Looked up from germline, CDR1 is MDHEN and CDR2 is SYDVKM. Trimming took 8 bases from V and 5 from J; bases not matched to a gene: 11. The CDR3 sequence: CASLLKGAGYGYTF. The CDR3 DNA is TGTGCCAGCCTATTGAAGGGGGCAGGGTATGGCTACACCTTC.

CDR3 coding DNA: TGTGCCAGCAGTGAATATAACGAGCAGTACTTC. Protein product: CASSEYNEQYF. V and J are TRBV25-1 and TRBJ2-7; no clear D. The CDR3 loop spans 11 amino acids. V lost 0 bases, J lost 5 bases, and 2 bases lay in between. Germline CDR1 reads MGHDK; CDR2 reads SYGVNS.

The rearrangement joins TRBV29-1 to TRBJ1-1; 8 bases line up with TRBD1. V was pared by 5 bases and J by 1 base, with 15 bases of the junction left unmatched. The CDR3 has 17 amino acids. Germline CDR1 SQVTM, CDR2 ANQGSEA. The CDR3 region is CSVPVRAGGSPNTEAFF. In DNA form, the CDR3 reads TGCAGCGTTCCAGTTCGGGCAGGGGGCAGCCCGAACACTGAAGCTTTCTTT.

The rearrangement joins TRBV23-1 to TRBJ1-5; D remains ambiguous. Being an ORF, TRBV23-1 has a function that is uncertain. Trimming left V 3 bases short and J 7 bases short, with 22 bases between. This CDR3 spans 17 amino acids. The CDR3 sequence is CASSHDTSDGVWQPQHF. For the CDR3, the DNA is TGCGCCAGCAGTCACGATACCTCGGACGGGGTGTGGCAGCCCCAGCATTTT.

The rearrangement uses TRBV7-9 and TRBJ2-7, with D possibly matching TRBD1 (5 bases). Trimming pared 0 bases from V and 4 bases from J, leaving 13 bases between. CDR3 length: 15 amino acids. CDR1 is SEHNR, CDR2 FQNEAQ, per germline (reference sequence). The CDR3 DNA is TGTGCCAGCAGCTTAGCCCAGGGTAGGAAATACGAGCAGTACTTC. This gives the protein CASSLAQGRKYEQYF. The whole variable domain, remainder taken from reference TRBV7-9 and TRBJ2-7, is DTGVSQNPRHKITKRGQNVTFRCDPISEHNRLYWYRQTLGQGPEFLTYFQNEAQLEKSRLLSDRFSAERPKGSFSTLEIQRTEQGDSAMYLCASSLAQGRKYEQYFGPGTRLTVT.

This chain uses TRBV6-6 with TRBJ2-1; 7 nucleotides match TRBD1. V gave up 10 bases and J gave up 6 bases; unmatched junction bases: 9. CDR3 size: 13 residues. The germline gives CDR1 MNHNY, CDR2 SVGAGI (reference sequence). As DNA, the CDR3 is TGTGCCATCAGAGACAGGGCAGGCAATGAGCAGTTCTTC. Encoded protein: CAIRDRAGNEQFF.

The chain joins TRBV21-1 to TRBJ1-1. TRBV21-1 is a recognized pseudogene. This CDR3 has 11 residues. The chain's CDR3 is CASLGGRQAFF. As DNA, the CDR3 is TGTGCCAGCTTGGGCGGGAGGCAAGCTTTCTTT.

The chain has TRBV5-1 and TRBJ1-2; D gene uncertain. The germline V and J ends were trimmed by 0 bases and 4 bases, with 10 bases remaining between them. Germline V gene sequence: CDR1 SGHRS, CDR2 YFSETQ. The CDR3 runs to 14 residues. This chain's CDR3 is CASSLAAGIYGYTF. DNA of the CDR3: TGCGCCAGCAGCTTGGCGGCGGGTATCTATGGCTACACCTTC.

The CDR3 loop is CAGQRQITYGYTF. CDR3 DNA: TGTGCCGGCCAACGACAGATTACCTATGGCTACACCTTC. The chain uses TRBV30 and TRBJ1-2; D perhaps matches TRBD1 (5 bases). The V gene lost 8 bases and the J gene lost 4 bases, with 17 bases spanning the gap. Germline loops: CDR1 GTSNPN, CDR2 SVGIG (reference sequence). This CDR3 comprises 13 residues. Full variable domain (missing parts from reference TRBV30 and TRBJ1-2): SQTIHQWPATLVQPVGSPLSLECTVEGTSNPNLYWYRQAAGRGLQLLFYSVGIGQISSEVPQNLSASRPQDRQFILSSKKLLLSDSGFYLCAGQRQITYGYTFGSGTRLTVV.

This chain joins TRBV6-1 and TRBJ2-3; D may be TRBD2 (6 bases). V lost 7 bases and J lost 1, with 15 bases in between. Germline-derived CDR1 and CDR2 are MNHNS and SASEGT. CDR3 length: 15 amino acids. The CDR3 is CASIGGMLRTDTQYF. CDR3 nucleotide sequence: TGTGCCAGCATCGGAGGGATGCTTCGCACAGATACGCAGTATTTT.

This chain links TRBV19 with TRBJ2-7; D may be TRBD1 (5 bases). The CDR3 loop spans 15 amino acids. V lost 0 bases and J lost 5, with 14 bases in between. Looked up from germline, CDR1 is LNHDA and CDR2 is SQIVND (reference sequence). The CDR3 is CASSIDRAGIDEQYF. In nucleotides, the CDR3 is TGTGCCAGTAGTATAGATCGGGCAGGGATAGACGAGCAGTACTTC.

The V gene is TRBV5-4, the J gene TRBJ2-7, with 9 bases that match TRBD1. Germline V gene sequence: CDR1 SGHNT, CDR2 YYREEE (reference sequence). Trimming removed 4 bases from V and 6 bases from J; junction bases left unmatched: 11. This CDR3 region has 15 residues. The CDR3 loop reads CASSVPGQGVGEQYF. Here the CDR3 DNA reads TGTGCCAGCAGCGTCCCGGGACAGGGAGTGGGCGAGCAGTACTTC.

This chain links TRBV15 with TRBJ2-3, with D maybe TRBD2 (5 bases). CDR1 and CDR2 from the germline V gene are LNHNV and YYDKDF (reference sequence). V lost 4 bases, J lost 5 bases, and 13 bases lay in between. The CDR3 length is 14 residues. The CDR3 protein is CATSINRGGDTQYF. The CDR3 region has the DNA TGTGCCACCAGCATCAACCGGGGTGGAGATACGCAGTATTTT.

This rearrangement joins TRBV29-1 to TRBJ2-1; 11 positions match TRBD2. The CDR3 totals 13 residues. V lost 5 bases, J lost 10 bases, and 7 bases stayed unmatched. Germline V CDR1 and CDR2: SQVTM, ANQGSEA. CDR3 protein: CSVSTSGVKEQFF. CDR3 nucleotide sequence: TGCAGCGTTTCGACTAGCGGGGTCAAGGAGCAGTTCTTC.

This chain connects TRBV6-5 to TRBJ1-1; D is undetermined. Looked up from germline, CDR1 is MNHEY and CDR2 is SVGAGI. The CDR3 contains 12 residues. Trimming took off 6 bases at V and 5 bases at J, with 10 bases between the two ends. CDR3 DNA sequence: TGTGCCAGCAGCCGCGCCGGGACTGAAGCTTTCTTT. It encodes CASSRAGTEAFF.